The rows below give T cell receptor beta chains drawn from one sample of a study of blood T cell repertoires in COVID-19. Profiling relied on immunoSEQ multiplex PCR, and the TCRdb table lists in-frame clones only, not all of them. The data contain roughly 170,000 clones, under 85% of them seen just once; the ten biggest clones take up under 8.5%. The sample comprised peripheral blood. These receptors were taken from a human donor in a cohort sampled during active COVID-19. Both conserved end residues are part of each CDR3. A D gene is named only where the DNA matches it firmly. The size field is filled for only some rows; it gives once, few, many or a size class.

v_call	clone_size	cdr3_length	j_call	d_call	cdr3_aa	cdr3_nt
TRBV10-3	-	14	TRBJ2-1	TRBD1	CAISRDRESDEQFF	TGTGCCATCAGTCGGGACAGGGAGTCGGATGAGCAGTTCTTC
TRBV29-1	-	12	TRBJ2-1	-	CSADQGFNEQFF	TGCAGCGCAGACCAGGGCTTCAATGAGCAGTTCTTC
TRBV7-8	-	16	TRBJ1-1	-	CASSPIGGARNTEAFF	TGTGCCAGCAGCCCTATCGGGGGGGCGAGGAACACTGAAGCTTTCTTT
TRBV19	-	18	TRBJ1-4	TRBD1	CASSIRTGTLATNEKLFF	TGTGCCAGTAGTATTAGGACAGGTACTCTTGCAACTAATGAAAAACTGTTTTTT
TRBV18	-	14	TRBJ1-3	-	CASSPGILGNTIYF	TGTGCCAGCTCACCCGGGATCTTAGGAAACACCATATATTTT
TRBV19	-	17	TRBJ1-1	-	CASSITGPYSMNTEAFF	TGTGCCAGTAGTATCACAGGGCCCTACTCCATGAACACTGAAGCTTTCTTT
TRBV7-8	-	17	TRBJ2-7	-	CASSYSNSGRGSHEQYF	TGTGCCAGCAGCTACTCCAACTCAGGCAGGGGATCCCACGAGCAGTACTTC
TRBV27	-	14	TRBJ1-4	-	CASSPTGWGEKLFF	TGTGCCAGCAGCCCGACAGGATGGGGGGAAAAACTGTTTTTT
TRBV20-1	-	11	TRBJ2-7	-	CSAPVGGEQYF	TGCAGTGCACCGGTCGGTGGCGAGCAGTACTTC
TRBV11-2	-	11	TRBJ2-5	-	CASSSPRTQYF	TGTGCCAGCAGCTCCCCCCGGACCCAGTACTTC
TRBV5-1	-	15	TRBJ1-2	-	CASSLAGPRIYGYTF	TGCGCCAGCAGCTTGGCCGGTCCAAGAATCTATGGCTACACCTTC
TRBV5-1	-	15	TRBJ1-5	TRBD1	CASSLGTGANQPQHF	TGCGCCAGCAGCTTGGGGACAGGGGCGAATCAGCCCCAGCATTTT
TRBV7-9	-	13	TRBJ2-1	-	CASSGASYNEQFF	TGTGCCAGCAGTGGGGCCTCCTACAATGAGCAGTTCTTC
TRBV5-1	-	14	TRBJ2-7	TRBD1	CASGAGDRGHEQYF	TGCGCCAGCGGTGCGGGGGACAGGGGACACGAGCAGTACTTC
TRBV5-1	-	16	TRBJ1-1	-	CASSLVADQANTEAFF	TGCGCCAGCAGCTTGGTGGCGGATCAAGCGAACACTGAAGCTTTCTTT
TRBV11-3	-	14	TRBJ2-5	TRBD2	CASSANGGSETQYF	TGTGCCAGCAGCGCAAACGGGGGGTCAGAGACCCAGTACTTC
TRBV18	-	16	TRBJ2-6	-	CASSQLRASGANVLTF	TGTGCCAGCTCACAACTCAGGGCCTCTGGGGCCAACGTCCTGACTTTC
TRBV3-1/TRBV3-2	-	17	TRBJ2-7	TRBD2	CASSQAATPGLGLEQYF	TGTGCCAGCAGCCAAGCAGCTACTCCGGGACTAGGACTCGAGCAGTACTTC
TRBV24-1	-	13	TRBJ1-2	TRBD1	CATSDAGGVGYTF	TGTGCCACCAGTGATGCAGGGGGCGTAGGCTACACCTTC
TRBV9	-	14	TRBJ2-2	TRBD1	CASSPGGRTGELFF	TGTGCCAGCAGCCCAGGGGGTCGAACCGGGGAGCTGTTTTTT
TRBV13	-	14	TRBJ1-2	-	CASTLGRGRGGYTF	TGTGCCAGCACCTTGGGGCGGGGGCGAGGCGGCTACACCTTC
TRBV29-1	-	13	TRBJ2-6	TRBD1	CSALIQGVNVLTF	TGCAGCGCACTAATACAGGGGGTCAACGTCCTGACTTTC
TRBV15	-	16	TRBJ1-5	TRBD1	CATSSETGFSNQPQHF	TGTGCCACCAGCAGCGAGACAGGGTTTAGCAATCAGCCCCAGCATTTT
TRBV6-5	-	13	TRBJ2-7	TRBD2	CASRLAGTYEQYF	TGTGCCAGCCGACTAGCGGGGACCTACGAGCAGTACTTC
TRBV21-1	-	19	TRBJ2-3	-	CASSKIGGVRGGDTDTQYF	TGTGCCAGCAGCAAAATTGGAGGGGTGCGCGGGGGGGACACAGATACGCAGTATTTT
TRBV3-1/TRBV3-2	medium-sized	14	TRBJ2-3	TRBD2	CASSAGLADDTQYF	TGTGCCAGCAGCGCGGGACTAGCAGACGATACGCAGTATTTT
TRBV19	-	14	TRBJ2-1	-	CASSITRNWNEQFF	TGTGCCAGTAGCATCACTAGAAATTGGAATGAGCAGTTCTTC
TRBV3-1/TRBV3-2	-	13	TRBJ2-1	TRBD2	CASSQVREGEQFF	TGTGCCAGCAGCCAAGTTAGGGAGGGAGAGCAGTTCTTC
TRBV19	-	14	TRBJ2-1	TRBD1	CASRIRTGIDEQFF	TGTGCCAGTAGGATTAGGACAGGTATCGATGAGCAGTTCTTC
TRBV7-9	-	15	TRBJ2-1	TRBD2	CASSFLAGTDNEQFF	TGTGCCAGCAGCTTCCTAGCGGGGACCGACAATGAGCAGTTCTTC
TRBV7-2	few	15	TRBJ2-7	TRBD2	CASSLDRGGGYEQYF	TGTGCCAGCAGCTTAGACCGGGGCGGGGGGTACGAGCAGTACTTC
TRBV4-2	few	13	TRBJ1-1	-	CASSQVSTTEAFF	TGTGCCAGCAGCCAAGTCAGTACCACTGAAGCTTTCTTT